This is a list of T cell receptor beta chains from one sample in a study of post-analysis software for immune sequencing data. A single record per CDR3 protein comes from TCRdb applying MiXCR to the PCR reads. The sample includes 380,000 or so distinct CDR3 sequences, roughly 30% of them seen just once. Sample: blood. Source of these receptors: a girl aged 10 to 17 with multiple sclerosis. Each CDR3 is given with its conserved first and last residue. The D gene is left open where the match is weak. Expanded clones get a size class; other rows say once, few or many, or leave the size out.

V gene: TRBV29-1; D gene: -; clone size: few; J gene: TRBJ2-3; CDR3 DNA: TGCAGCGTTGTAGGGGGAGCGGGAATCACAGATACGCAGTATTTT; CDR3 protein: CSVVGGAGITDTQYF
V gene: TRBV7-9; D gene: -; clone size: -; J gene: TRBJ1-1; CDR3 DNA: TGTGCCGGCCCCTCGAACACTGAAGCTTTCTTT; CDR3 protein: CAGPSNTEAFF
V gene: TRBV11-2; D gene: -; clone size: many; J gene: TRBJ2-3; CDR3 DNA: TGTGCCAGCAGCGAGTTGGGGCCTACAGATACGCAGTATTTT; CDR3 protein: CASSELGPTDTQYF
V gene: TRBV29-1; D gene: -; clone size: -; J gene: TRBJ2-5; CDR3 DNA: TGCAGCGACGTACCTACAGGGTCAGAGACCCAGTACTTC; CDR3 protein: CSDVPTGSETQYF
V gene: TRBV29-1; D gene: -; clone size: few; J gene: TRBJ2-5; CDR3 DNA: TGCAGCGGATCAAAGGGGAGCCAAGAGACCCAGTACTTC; CDR3 protein: CSGSKGSQETQYF
V gene: TRBV10-3; D gene: -; clone size: -; J gene: TRBJ2-5; CDR3 DNA: TGTGCCATCAGTGAGTCAAGTCTTGTGACCCAGTACTTC; CDR3 protein: CAISESSLVTQYF
V gene: TRBV11-2; D gene: -; clone size: -; J gene: TRBJ2-1; CDR3 DNA: TGTGCCAGCAGCTTTGGGGTGGGAGGTAATGAGCAGTTCTTC; CDR3 protein: CASSFGVGGNEQFF
V gene: TRBV6-1; D gene: -; clone size: few; J gene: TRBJ1-2; CDR3 DNA: TGTGCCAGCAGGCCCGCGGGGACGGTGTATGGCTACACCTTC; CDR3 protein: CASRPAGTVYGYTF
V gene: TRBV28; D gene: -; clone size: -; J gene: TRBJ2-7; CDR3 DNA: TGTGCCAGCAGTCCCAGCGGGTCGGGTTACGAGCAGTACTTC; CDR3 protein: CASSPSGSGYEQYF
V gene: TRBV20-1; D gene: TRBD1; clone size: few; J gene: TRBJ1-5; CDR3 DNA: TGCAGTGCGACGACAGGGGGCGAGGTCCAGCCCCAGCATTTT; CDR3 protein: CSATTGGEVQPQHF
V gene: TRBV12-3/TRBV12-4; D gene: -; clone size: -; J gene: TRBJ2-5; CDR3 DNA: TGTGCCAGCAGTTTATCAGGCGGGGCGGCCCAGTACTTC; CDR3 protein: CASSLSGGAAQYF
V gene: TRBV5-1; D gene: -; clone size: many; J gene: TRBJ2-4; CDR3 DNA: TGCGCCAGCAGCTTGACAGTTATGTCCAAAAACATTCAGTACTTC; CDR3 protein: CASSLTVMSKNIQYF
V gene: TRBV7-9; D gene: TRBD2; clone size: -; J gene: TRBJ2-5; CDR3 DNA: TGTGCCAGCAGCCCCGGACTAGCGGCGGAGACCCAGTACTTC; CDR3 protein: CASSPGLAAETQYF
V gene: TRBV5-5; D gene: -; clone size: few; J gene: TRBJ2-5; CDR3 DNA: TGTGCCAGCAGCTTAACGTGGGTCCAAGAGACCCAGTACTTC; CDR3 protein: CASSLTWVQETQYF
V gene: TRBV4-1; D gene: -; clone size: -; J gene: TRBJ2-5; CDR3 DNA: TGCGCCAGCAGCCAAGAAGTTACGATGGAGACCCAGTACTTC; CDR3 protein: CASSQEVTMETQYF
V gene: TRBV6-4; D gene: -; clone size: -; J gene: TRBJ2-3; CDR3 DNA: TGTGCCAGCAGTGACGGAGGGGTAGATACGCAGTATTTT; CDR3 protein: CASSDGGVDTQYF
V gene: TRBV2; D gene: -; clone size: -; J gene: TRBJ1-2; CDR3 DNA: TGTGCCAGCAGTGAATCCCGACAGGCCGCTACTAACTATGGCTACACCTTC; CDR3 protein: CASSESRQAATNYGYTF
V gene: TRBV24-1; D gene: TRBD1; clone size: once; J gene: TRBJ2-5; CDR3 DNA: TGTGCCACCAGTGACCAACGACAGGGCCAAGAGACCCAGTACTTC; CDR3 protein: CATSDQRQGQETQYF
V gene: TRBV11-2; D gene: -; clone size: -; J gene: TRBJ1-1; CDR3 DNA: TGTGCCAGCAACCCAGTCGTCCCGGGAGCTTTCTTT; CDR3 protein: CASNPVVPGAFF
V gene: TRBV4-3; D gene: -; clone size: many; J gene: TRBJ1-5; CDR3 DNA: TGCGCCAGCAGCCAAGGGGTCAATCAGCCCCAGCATTTT; CDR3 protein: CASSQGVNQPQHF
V gene: TRBV6-1; D gene: -; clone size: -; J gene: TRBJ2-1; CDR3 DNA: TGTGCCAGCAGTGGTACGTCAGGGATGCAGTTCTTC; CDR3 protein: CASSGTSGMQFF
V gene: TRBV9; D gene: TRBD2; clone size: -; J gene: TRBJ2-3; CDR3 DNA: TGTGCCAGCAGCGGACGACTAGCGGGGGTCACAGATACGCAGTATTTT; CDR3 protein: CASSGRLAGVTDTQYF
V gene: TRBV28; D gene: TRBD1; clone size: -; J gene: TRBJ1-1; CDR3 DNA: TGTGCCATATTCCGGGACAGGGGCCAAGGCGCTGAAGCTTTCTTT; CDR3 protein: CAIFRDRGQGAEAFF
V gene: TRBV29-1; D gene: -; clone size: -; J gene: TRBJ1-3; CDR3 DNA: TGCAGCGTTCTAGGTTTCGGACATCGCAGAAACACCATATATTTT; CDR3 protein: CSVLGFGHRRNTIYF
V gene: TRBV11-2; D gene: -; clone size: few; J gene: TRBJ1-1; CDR3 DNA: TGTGCCAGCAGCGGCGTCAGGGGTCGGGACACTGAAGCTTTCTTT; CDR3 protein: CASSGVRGRDTEAFF
V gene: TRBV4-1; D gene: -; clone size: few; J gene: TRBJ2-7; CDR3 DNA: TGCGCCAGCAGCCCCCAGGACAGTGGCTACGAGCAGTACTTC; CDR3 protein: CASSPQDSGYEQYF
V gene: TRBV7-9; D gene: -; clone size: -; J gene: TRBJ2-7; CDR3 DNA: TGTGCCAGCCTACCCCCGGGGACACCCGGCTACGAGCAGTACTTC; CDR3 protein: CASLPPGTPGYEQYF
V gene: TRBV20-1; D gene: -; clone size: -; J gene: TRBJ1-2; CDR3 DNA: TGCAGTGCCACTCTCCTCGGGACGCAAAGGGGCTACACCTTC; CDR3 protein: CSATLLGTQRGYTF
V gene: TRBV2; D gene: TRBD2; clone size: -; J gene: TRBJ2-1; CDR3 DNA: TGTGCCAGCAGTGAACAGCGGGGGGTCGGGAATGAGCAGTTCTTC; CDR3 protein: CASSEQRGVGNEQFF
V gene: TRBV12-3/TRBV12-4; D gene: TRBD2; clone size: many; J gene: TRBJ2-1; CDR3 DNA: TGTGCCAGCAGTACCGGGACTAGCGGAAACAATGAGCAGTTCTTC; CDR3 protein: CASSTGTSGNNEQFF
V gene: TRBV2; D gene: TRBD1; clone size: -; J gene: TRBJ2-7; CDR3 DNA: TGTGCCAGCAGTGAAAGGGGGCTTGACTCCTACGAGCAGTACTTC; CDR3 protein: CASSERGLDSYEQYF
V gene: TRBV12-3/TRBV12-4; D gene: TRBD2; clone size: -; J gene: TRBJ2-3; CDR3 DNA: TGTGCCAGCATCCAGACTAGCGGGGGAATGGATACGCAGTATTTT; CDR3 protein: CASIQTSGGMDTQYF
V gene: TRBV7-9; D gene: -; clone size: -; J gene: TRBJ2-7; CDR3 DNA: TGTGCCAGCAGCCCCCGTTCGGGCTACGAGCAGTACTTC; CDR3 protein: CASSPRSGYEQYF
V gene: TRBV7-3; D gene: TRBD1; clone size: many; J gene: TRBJ1-2; CDR3 DNA: TGTGCCAGCAGCCCTACAGGGGGCAGCTATGGCTACACCTTC; CDR3 protein: CASSPTGGSYGYTF
V gene: TRBV3-1; D gene: -; clone size: -; J gene: TRBJ2-7; CDR3 DNA: TGTGCCAGCAGCCAGGGGACAAAGAAATACGAGCAGTACTTC; CDR3 protein: CASSQGTKKYEQYF
V gene: TRBV6-5; D gene: -; clone size: -; J gene: TRBJ1-6; CDR3 DNA: TGTGCCAGCAGTTTGGGACGGCATAATTCACCCCTCCACTTT; CDR3 protein: CASSLGRHNSPLHF
V gene: TRBV28; D gene: TRBD1; clone size: few; J gene: TRBJ1-6; CDR3 DNA: TGTGCCAGCAGCTGGACAGGGAGCTCCTATAATTCACCCCTCCACTTT; CDR3 protein: CASSWTGSSYNSPLHF
V gene: TRBV15; D gene: -; clone size: -; J gene: TRBJ2-5; CDR3 DNA: TGTGCCACCAGCGAGACTAGTCAAGAGACCCAGTACTTC; CDR3 protein: CATSETSQETQYF
V gene: TRBV12-5; D gene: TRBD1; clone size: few; J gene: TRBJ2-5; CDR3 DNA: TGTGCTAGTGGTTCGGGACAGCCCCAAGAGACCCAGTACTTC; CDR3 protein: CASGSGQPQETQYF
V gene: TRBV20-1; D gene: TRBD2; clone size: -; J gene: TRBJ2-7; CDR3 DNA: TGCAGTGCTAGAGTTGGGGCTAGCGGGAGGTACGAGCAGTACTTC; CDR3 protein: CSARVGASGRYEQYF
V gene: TRBV11-1; D gene: -; clone size: -; J gene: TRBJ2-3; CDR3 DNA: TGTGCCAGCAGCTTATTCGGGGGAGATACGCAGTATTTT; CDR3 protein: CASSLFGGDTQYF